The 17 T cell receptor beta chains below come from one sample, sequenced in a study of T-cell memory formation after mild COVID-19. TCRdb analysed the 5' RACE reads with MiXCR anew, one entry per CDR3 protein. The top ten clones hold 2.1% of a sample with 200,000 to 300,000 distinct CDR3 sequences, 15% of them seen once. Material: PBMCs or a T cell subset sorted from them (not recorded which). Receptors were obtained from an adult woman who had mild COVID-19 (a few samples of this study predate the infection). Cell type and time point are not known.

This clonotype appeared a few times. The chain combines TRBV20-1 with TRBJ2-5, with TRBD2 identical over 11 bases. Per the germline V gene, CDR1 is DFQATT and CDR2 is SNEGSKA (reference sequence). Losses at the gene ends were 3 bases for V and 4 bases for J; bases not matched to a gene: 4. CDR3 length: 14 residues. For the CDR3, the DNA is TGCAGTGCTAGGGTTAGCGGGGGGGCAGAGACCCAGTACTTC. Its translation is CSARVSGGAETQYF.

In this sample, this clonotype turned up a few times. J is TRBJ2-3 and V is TRBV12-3 or TRBV12-4; TRBD1 aligns across 7 bases. This CDR3 has 16 amino acids. The V segment lost 5 bases and the J segment 2 bases; nucleotides outside the gene matches: 10. The DNA for the CDR3 is TGTGCCAGCAGTCCGCCGACAGGGAGAGCCACAGATACGCAGTATTTT. Protein product: CASSPPTGRATDTQYF.

The sample holds a few counts of this clonotype. The J gene is TRBJ2-3, the V gene TRBV15, with D perhaps TRBD1 (5 bases). The V end lost 1 base, the J end lost 5 bases, and 16 bases lay between the germline ends. The CDR3 length is 16 residues. CDR1 LNHNV and CDR2 YYDKDF come from the germline V gene (reference sequence). CDR3 protein: CATSRALGQGGDTQYF. In nucleotides, the CDR3 is TGTGCCACCAGCAGAGCGTTAGGGCAGGGCGGAGATACGCAGTATTTT.

V and J are TRBV7-9 and TRBJ1-4; 10 bases are a match to TRBD1. The trim removed 5 bases at V and 8 bases at J, leaving 8 bases unmatched. The CDR3 sequence is 15 residues long. CDR1 and CDR2 from the germline V gene are SEHNR and FQNEAQ (reference sequence). This chain's CDR3 is CASSPPGTGDEKLFF. In DNA form, the CDR3 reads TGTGCCAGCAGCCCCCCCGGGACAGGGGACGAAAAACTGTTTTTT.

This clonotype showed up just a few times. The chain combines TRBV15 with TRBJ2-6; 7 bases fit TRBD2. This CDR3 is built from 20 residues. CDR1 is LNHNV, CDR2 YYDKDF, per germline (reference sequence). The ends lost 1 base at V and 4 bases at J; junction bases unmatched: 16. CDR3 in amino acids: CATSRGGGGGGSSGANVLTF. CDR3 in DNA: TGTGCCACCAGCAGAGGGGGGGGAGGCGGAGGCTCATCAGGGGCCAACGTCCTGACTTTC. The whole variable domain, remainder taken from reference TRBV15 and TRBJ2-6, is DAMVIQNPRYQVTQFGKPVTLSCSQTLNHNVMYWYQQKSSQAPKLLFHYYDKDFNNEADTPDNFQSRRPNTSFCFLDIRSPGLGDTAMYLCATSRGGGGGGSSGANVLTFGAGSRLTVL.

This chain connects TRBV4-3 to TRBJ2-5, with 8 bases lining up with TRBD2. From germline, CDR1 is LGHNA and CDR2 YSLEER. After removal of 1 base from V and 2 bases from J, the junction contained 9 bases not matched to a gene. The CDR3 runs to 17 residues. The CDR3 nucleotides are TGCGCCAGCAGCCAAGGTATCTCTAGCGGGTTGCAAGAGACCCAGTACTTC. It translates to CASSQGISSGLQETQYF.

The chain employs TRBV20-1 and TRBJ2-1, with 8 positions matching TRBD2. The CDR3 loop spans 18 amino acids. V lost 3 bases and J lost 0; bases outside the gene matches: 13. Looked up from germline, CDR1 is DFQATT and CDR2 is SNEGSKA (reference sequence). CDR3 sequence (DNA): TGCAGTGCTAGGGAGATTTCCGGGAGGGCCTTCTCCTACAATGAGCAGTTCTTC. Translated: CSAREISGRAFSYNEQFF.

This clonotype occurred a few times. The chain is built from TRBV7-8 and TRBJ2-1; 9 bases agree with TRBD1. This CDR3 region has 18 residues. Germline V gives CDR1 SGHVS, CDR2 FQNEAQ. The trim removed 4 bases at V and 1 base at J, leaving 11 bases unmatched. Written as DNA, the CDR3 is TGTGCCAGCAGCTCAATCCCTCTGGGACAGGGTTCCTACAATGAGCAGTTCTTC. It is translated as CASSSIPLGQGSYNEQFF.

The chain recombines TRBV10-3 with TRBJ2-5; 12 bases agree with TRBD2. J was trimmed by 4 bases and V by 3 bases; bases with no gene match: 3. Germline V gene lookup returns CDR1 ENHRY and CDR2 SYGVKD. This CDR3 is 15 amino acids long. The DNA of the CDR3 is TGTGCCATCAGTGAAACTAGCGGGGGGTTAGAGACCCAGTACTTC. As protein: CAISETSGGLETQYF.

The chain has TRBV12-3 or TRBV12-4 and TRBJ1-1, with D perhaps TRBD1 (5 bases). Trimming cost V 3 bases and J 4 bases, with 9 bases left between them. The CDR3 loop spans 13 amino acids. The CDR3 nucleotides read TGTGCCAGCAGTTTTGGCGGGGGCACTGAAGCTTTCTTT. Amino acid sequence: CASSFGGGTEAFF.

This clonotype was seen a handful of times. A read error may account for a junction end that differs from germline. The J gene is TRBJ2-2, the V gene TRBV7-7, with a weak D call TRBD2 (6 bases). Germline CDR1 reads SSHAT; CDR2 reads FNYEAQ (reference sequence). This CDR3 has 17 residues. In nucleotides, the CDR3 is TGTGCTAGCAGTTCCCTCACGCGGAGGGCAGGGACCGGGGAGCTGTTTTTT. Amino acid sequence: CASSSLTRRAGTGELFF.

The chain joins TRBV5-1 to TRBJ1-6; TRBD1 aligns across 9 bases. Losses at the gene ends were 0 bases for V and 10 bases for J; bases not matched to a gene: 8. Per the germline V gene, CDR1 is SGHRS and CDR2 is YFSETQ. The CDR3 length is 16 residues. CDR3 loop: CASSLEVGDRDSPLHF. CDR3 sequence (DNA): TGCGCCAGCAGCTTGGAAGTCGGGGACAGGGACTCACCCCTCCACTTT.

This clonotype was detected many times. This chain links TRBV18 with TRBJ2-5; TRBD1 is a possible D gene (6 bases). The V end lost 4 bases, the J end lost 4 bases, and 13 bases lay between the germline ends. The CDR3 spans 14 residues. Germline CDR1 reads KGHSH; CDR2 reads LQKENI. CDR3 in DNA: TGTGCCAGCTCACTCCTACAGGGTGGAGAGACCCAGTACTTC. Translated: CASSLLQGGETQYF.

The V gene is TRBV10-3, the J gene TRBJ2-7, with TRBD2 as a possible D gene (6 bases). Germline V gene data show CDR1 as ENHRY and CDR2 as SYGVKD. Trimming cost V 4 bases and J 7 bases, with 17 bases left between them. CDR3 size: 14 residues. The CDR3 DNA is TGTGCCATCAGTGCCCCCGGGAGTGTGGGAGAGCAGTACTTC. This codes for CAISAPGSVGEQYF.

The chain uses TRBV6-1 and TRBJ2-7, with TRBD2 identical over 11 bases. V dropped 4 bases and J dropped 3; count of bases not matched to a gene: 14. CDR1 and CDR2 (germline): MNHNS, SASEGT. There are 18 residues in the CDR3. DNA for the CDR3: TGTGCCAGCAGTGTACTAGCGGGGGCCCAGCATAATTTCTACGAGCAGTACTTC. Translation gives CASSVLAGAQHNFYEQYF.

V and J are TRBV29-1 and TRBJ1-5; TRBD1 is a possible D gene (5 bases). Germline V gene lookup returns CDR1 SQVTM and CDR2 ANQGSEA. Trimming removed 6 bases at V and 0 bases at J, with 9 bases between. There are 13 residues in the CDR3. The CDR3 sequence: CSVGTVSNQPQHF. The CDR3 bases are TGCAGCGTGGGGACGGTTAGCAATCAGCCCCAGCATTTT.

This clonotype was seen ten or more times. The chain is built from TRBV5-1 and TRBJ2-4; a weak D match, TRBD1 (5 bases). The CDR3 is 16 residues long. CDR1 SGHRS and CDR2 YFSETQ come from the germline V gene. The V and J ends lost 0 bases and 1 base respectively, with 11 bases between them. CDR3 sequence (DNA): TGCGCCAGCAGCTTGGCCTTCCCAGGGGCCAAAAACATTCAGTACTTC. It translates to CASSLAFPGAKNIQYF.